This T cell receptor (beta chain) was captured in a study of T cell responses to AZD1222 COVID-19 vaccine. About the research overall: Pooling of second doses given at about 4 or about 12 weeks was done. General observations from the study: Donors were chiefly white British, with a greater number of females, and clonal diversity was perhaps underestimated. Of spike-specific TCRs, nearly half reportedly target regions left unmutated in variants. Repertoire collection took place solely once the T cell response had peaked.

TCRdb's table, derived via immunoSEQ multiplex PCR, lists solely in-frame clones and lacks some. The data show more than 75,000 clones, about 92% seen once. This CDR3 contains 15 residues. From germline, CDR1 is MDHEN and CDR2 SYDVKM. Trimming removed 6 bases from V and 3 bases from J; junction bases left unmatched: 6. Concerning this clone itself: Its antigen is still unknown.

V usage is TRBV28 and J usage is TRBJ2-2; 8 bases match TRBD1. The receptor was derived from an adult in good health. The source was peripheral blood, collected on day 0 of AZD1222 vaccination. The CDR3 loop reads CASSKDRVYTGELFF. The CDR3 coding sequence is TGTGCCAGCAGCAAGGACAGGGTTTACACCGGGGAGCTGTTTTTT.